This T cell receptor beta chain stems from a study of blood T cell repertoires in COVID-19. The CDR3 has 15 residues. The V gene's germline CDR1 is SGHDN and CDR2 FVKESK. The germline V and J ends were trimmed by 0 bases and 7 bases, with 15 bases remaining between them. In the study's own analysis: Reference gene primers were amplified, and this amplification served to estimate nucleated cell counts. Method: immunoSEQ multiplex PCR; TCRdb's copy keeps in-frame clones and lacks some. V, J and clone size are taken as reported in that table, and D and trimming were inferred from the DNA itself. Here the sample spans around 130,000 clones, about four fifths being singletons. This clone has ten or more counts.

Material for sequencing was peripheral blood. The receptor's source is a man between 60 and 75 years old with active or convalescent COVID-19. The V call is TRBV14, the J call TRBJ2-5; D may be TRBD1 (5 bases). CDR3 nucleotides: TGTGCCAGCAGCCAAGATTTGGGGCCCCCCCCGACCCAGTACTTC. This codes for CASSQDLGPPPTQYF.